Following are 2 T cell receptor beta chains from one sample sequenced in a study of blood T cell repertoires in COVID-19. The data were produced by immunoSEQ multiplex PCR, yet TCRdb's version contains in-frame clones alone and is incomplete. The table includes roughly 330,000 clones, around nine tenths detected once. The specimen sequenced was PBMCs or T cells enriched from blood (not recorded which). These receptors were taken from a man aged 25-45 years who had recovered from COVID-19.

The genes are TRBV5-1 and TRBJ1-1; the match to TRBD1 covers 9 bases. There are 15 residues in the CDR3. CDR1 is SGHRS and CDR2 is YFSETQ in the germline V gene. V trimming: 4 bases; J trimming: 1 base; junction bases outside the gene matches: 5. CDR3 in amino acids: CASSKDRGGNTEAFF. The DNA for the CDR3 is TGCGCCAGCAGCAAGGACAGGGGTGGGAACACTGAAGCTTTCTTT.

This clone appeared a few times. This rearrangement joins TRBV16 to TRBJ1-1, with D possibly being TRBD1 (5 bases). The CDR3 runs 15 residues. Germline assignment: CDR1 KGHSY and CDR2 FQNENV. The V and J ends lost 2 bases and 5 bases respectively, with 15 bases between them. The CDR3 sequence: CASSQTPVQGTEAFF. The CDR3 DNA reads as TGTGCCAGCAGCCAAACCCCCGTTCAGGGTACTGAAGCTTTCTTT.